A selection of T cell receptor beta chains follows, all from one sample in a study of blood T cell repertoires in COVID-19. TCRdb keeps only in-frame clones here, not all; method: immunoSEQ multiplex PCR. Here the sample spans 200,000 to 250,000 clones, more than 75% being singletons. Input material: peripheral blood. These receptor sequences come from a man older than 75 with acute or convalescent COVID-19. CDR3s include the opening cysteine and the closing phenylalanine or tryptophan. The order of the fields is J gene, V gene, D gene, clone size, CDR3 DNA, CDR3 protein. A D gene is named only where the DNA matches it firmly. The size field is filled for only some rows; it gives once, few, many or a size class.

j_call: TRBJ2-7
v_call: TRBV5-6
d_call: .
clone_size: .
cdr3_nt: TGTGCCAGCAGCTTGGACGGGTATCCCTACGAGCAGTACTTC
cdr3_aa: CASSLDGYPYEQYF

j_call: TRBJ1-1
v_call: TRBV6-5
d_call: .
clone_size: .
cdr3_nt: TGTGCCAGCAGTTTCTCAGGGGAAACTGAAGCTTTCTTT
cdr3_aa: CASSFSGETEAFF

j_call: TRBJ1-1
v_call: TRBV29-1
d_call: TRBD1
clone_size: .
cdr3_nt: TGCAGCGTACAGGGGGCCCTGAACACTGAAGCTTTCTTT
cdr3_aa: CSVQGALNTEAFF

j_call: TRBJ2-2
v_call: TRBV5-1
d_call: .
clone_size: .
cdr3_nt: TGCGCCAGCAGCTTCCCAGGGGCCGGGGAGCTGTTTTTT
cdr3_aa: CASSFPGAGELFF

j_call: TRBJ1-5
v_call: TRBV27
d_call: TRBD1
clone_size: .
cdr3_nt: TGTGCCAGCTGTGACAGGGCCCATAGCAATCAGCCCCAGCATTTT
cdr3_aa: CASCDRAHSNQPQHF

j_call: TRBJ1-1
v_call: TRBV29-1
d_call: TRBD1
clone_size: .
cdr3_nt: TGCAGCGTTAGACAGGGGGCAGGGGGGACTGAAGCTTTCTTT
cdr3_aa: CSVRQGAGGTEAFF

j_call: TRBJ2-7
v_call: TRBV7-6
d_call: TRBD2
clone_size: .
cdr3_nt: TGTGCCAGCAGCCGCATTAAGGGTAGCGGGAGGAAAGACCCCTACGAGCAGTACTTC
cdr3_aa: CASSRIKGSGRKDPYEQYF

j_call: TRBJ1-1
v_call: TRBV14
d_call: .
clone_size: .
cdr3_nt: TGTGCCAGCAGCCAAGATCTAGTCTTGCGGGGGAGGACTGAAGCTTTCTTT
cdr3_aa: CASSQDLVLRGRTEAFF

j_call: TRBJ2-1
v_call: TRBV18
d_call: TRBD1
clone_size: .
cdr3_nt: TGTGCCAGCTCACCATTTGGGACAGGCGGTCTATACAATGAGCAGTTCTTC
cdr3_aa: CASSPFGTGGLYNEQFF

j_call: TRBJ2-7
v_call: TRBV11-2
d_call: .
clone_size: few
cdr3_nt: TGTGCCAGCAGCTTGTTGCCGGGACACCTTTCCTACGAGCAGTACTTC
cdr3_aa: CASSLLPGHLSYEQYF

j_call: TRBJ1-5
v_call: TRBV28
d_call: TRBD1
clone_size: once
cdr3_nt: TGTGCCAGCAGCGGACAGGTCCGAGTCGACCCGCATTTT
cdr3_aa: CASSGQVRVDPHF

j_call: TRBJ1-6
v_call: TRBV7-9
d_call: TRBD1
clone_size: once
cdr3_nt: TGTGCCAGCAGCTTTTGGACAGGGACAAGCTCCTATAATTCACCCCTCCACTTT
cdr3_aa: CASSFWTGTSSYNSPLHF

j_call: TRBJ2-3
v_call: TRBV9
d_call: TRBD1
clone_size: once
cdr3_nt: TGTGCCAGCAGCATCACGGACAGGAAGCTAGATACGCAGTATTTT
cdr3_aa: CASSITDRKLDTQYF

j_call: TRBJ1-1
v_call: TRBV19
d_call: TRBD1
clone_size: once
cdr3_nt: TGTGCCAGTAGTAGGGACAGGGGGCCTGATGAAGCTTTCTTT
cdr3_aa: CASSRDRGPDEAFF

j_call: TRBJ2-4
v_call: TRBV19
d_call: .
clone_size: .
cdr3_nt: TGTGCCAGTAGTACCACAGGGTCGATAGCCAAAAACATTCAGTACTTC
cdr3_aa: CASSTTGSIAKNIQYF

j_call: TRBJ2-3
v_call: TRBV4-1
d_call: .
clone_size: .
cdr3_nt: TGCGCCAGCAGCCAAGCTCAGGGTTCCTTAGATACGCAGTATTTT
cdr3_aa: CASSQAQGSLDTQYF

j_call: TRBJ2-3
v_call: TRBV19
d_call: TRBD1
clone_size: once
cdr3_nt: TGTGCCAGTAGTATCCGGACAGGGGGCACAGATACGCAGTATTTT
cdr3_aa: CASSIRTGGTDTQYF

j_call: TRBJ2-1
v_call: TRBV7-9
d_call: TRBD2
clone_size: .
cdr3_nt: TGTGCCAGCAGCGTTAGAGGGACTAGCGGGGCTGACAATGAGCAGTTCTTC
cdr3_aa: CASSVRGTSGADNEQFF

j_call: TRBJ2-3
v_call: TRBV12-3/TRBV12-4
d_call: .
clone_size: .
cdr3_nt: TGTGCCAGCAATTCGGGGACAACAGATACGCAGTATTTT
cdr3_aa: CASNSGTTDTQYF

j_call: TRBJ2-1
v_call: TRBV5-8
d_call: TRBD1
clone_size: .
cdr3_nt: TGTGCCAGCAGCTCGACTGGGACAGGCTACAATGAGCAGTTCTTC
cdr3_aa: CASSSTGTGYNEQFF

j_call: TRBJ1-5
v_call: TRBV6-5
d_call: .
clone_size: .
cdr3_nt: TGTGCCAGCGAGGCGGGGACGCATCAGCCCCAGCATTTT
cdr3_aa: CASEAGTHQPQHF

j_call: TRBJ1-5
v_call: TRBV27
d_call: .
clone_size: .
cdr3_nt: TGTGCCAGCAGTAGCTCGGGTGGGTATTCGAGCAATCAGCCCCAGCATTTT
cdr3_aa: CASSSSGGYSSNQPQHF

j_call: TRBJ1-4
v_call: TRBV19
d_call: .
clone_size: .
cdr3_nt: TGTGCCAGTAGAAGGACAGACTACAGTAATGAAAAACTGTTTTTT
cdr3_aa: CASRRTDYSNEKLFF

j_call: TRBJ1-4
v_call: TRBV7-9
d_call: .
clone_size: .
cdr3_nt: TGTGCCAGCAGCTTGGATGGGGGCCTGGGTGAAAAACTGTTTTTT
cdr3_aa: CASSLDGGLGEKLFF

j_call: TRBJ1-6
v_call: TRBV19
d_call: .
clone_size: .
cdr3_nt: TGTGCCAGTAAGGGGGATTACTCCTATAATTCACCCCTCCACTTT
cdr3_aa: CASKGDYSYNSPLHF

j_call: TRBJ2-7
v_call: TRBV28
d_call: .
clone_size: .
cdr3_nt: TGTGCCAGCAGCTTCGACTTGACCGGGACTTTGGGCTCCTACGAGCAGTACTTC
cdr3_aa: CASSFDLTGTLGSYEQYF

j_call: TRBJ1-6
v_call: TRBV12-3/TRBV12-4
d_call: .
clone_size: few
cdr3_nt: TGTGCCAGCAGTTTAATAGAAAATTCACCCCTCCACTTT
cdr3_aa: CASSLIENSPLHF

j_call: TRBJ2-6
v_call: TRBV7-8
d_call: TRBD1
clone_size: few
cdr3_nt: TGTGCCAGCAGCTTAAGTACGAGACAGGGGGCTGGGGCCAACGTCCTGACTTTC
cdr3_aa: CASSLSTRQGAGANVLTF

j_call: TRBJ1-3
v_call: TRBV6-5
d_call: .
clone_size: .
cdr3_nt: TGTGCCAGCACGGGGGGCTCTGGAAACACCATATATTTT
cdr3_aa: CASTGGSGNTIYF

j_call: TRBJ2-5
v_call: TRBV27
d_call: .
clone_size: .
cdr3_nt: TGTGCCAGCAGTTTCATCGGAGCACAAGAGACCCAGTACTTC
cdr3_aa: CASSFIGAQETQYF

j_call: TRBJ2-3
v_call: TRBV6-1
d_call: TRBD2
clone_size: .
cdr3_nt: TGTGCCAGCAGTGAAGCCTCTTTACTAGCGGGAGTCACAGATACGCAGTATTTT
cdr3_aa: CASSEASLLAGVTDTQYF

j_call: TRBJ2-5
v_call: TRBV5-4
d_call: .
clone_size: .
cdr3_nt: TGTGCCAGCAGCTTCGGTAGCGGCCAAGAGACCCAGTACTTC
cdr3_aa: CASSFGSGQETQYF

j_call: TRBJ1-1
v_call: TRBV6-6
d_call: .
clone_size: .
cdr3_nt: TGTGCCAGCAGTACCCCCGGGACACTAGCTTTCTTT
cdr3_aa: CASSTPGTLAFF

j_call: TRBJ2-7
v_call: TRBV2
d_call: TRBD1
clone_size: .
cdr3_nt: TGTGCCACCGGGACAGCCTCCTACGAGCAGTACTTC
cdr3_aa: CATGTASYEQYF

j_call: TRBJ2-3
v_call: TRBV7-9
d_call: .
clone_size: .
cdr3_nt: TGTGCCAGCAGCTTCTACGGTAGCACAGATACGCAGTATTTT
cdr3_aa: CASSFYGSTDTQYF

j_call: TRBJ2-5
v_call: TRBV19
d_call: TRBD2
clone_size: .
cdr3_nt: TGTGCCAGTAGTAAGACTAGCGGGAGGGCCGAGAGTCGAGAGACCCAGTACTTC
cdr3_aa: CASSKTSGRAESRETQYF

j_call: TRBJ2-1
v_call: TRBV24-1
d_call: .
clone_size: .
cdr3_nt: TGTGCCACCAGTGGCCCCCCAGGAGGTGTGGTTGAGCAGTTCTTC
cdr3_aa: CATSGPPGGVVEQFF